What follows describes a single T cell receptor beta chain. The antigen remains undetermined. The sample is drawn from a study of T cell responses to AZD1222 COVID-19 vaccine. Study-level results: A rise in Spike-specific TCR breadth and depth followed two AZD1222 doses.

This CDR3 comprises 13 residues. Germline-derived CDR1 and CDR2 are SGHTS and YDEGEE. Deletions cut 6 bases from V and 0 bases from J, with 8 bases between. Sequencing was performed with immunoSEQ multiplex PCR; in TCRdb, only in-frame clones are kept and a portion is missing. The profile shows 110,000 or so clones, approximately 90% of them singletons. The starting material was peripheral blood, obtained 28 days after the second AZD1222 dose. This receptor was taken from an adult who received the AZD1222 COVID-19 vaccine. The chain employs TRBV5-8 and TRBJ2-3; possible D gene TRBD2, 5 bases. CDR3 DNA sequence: TGTGCCAGCATCCAGCGGAGCACAGATACGCAGTATTTT. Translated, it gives CASIQRSTDTQYF. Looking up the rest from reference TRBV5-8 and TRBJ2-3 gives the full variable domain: EAGVTQSPTHLIKTRGQQATLRCSPISGHTSVYWYQQALGLGLQFLLWYDEGEERNRGNFPPRFSGRQFPNYSSELNVNALELEDSALYLCASIQRSTDTQYFGPGTRLTVL.